A single sample gave rise to the 11 T cell receptor beta chains below, sequenced in a study of blood T cell repertoires in COVID-19. Here immunoSEQ multiplex PCR was the method, and the copy in TCRdb shows in-frame clones only, minus some. This sample has 44,000 or so clones, with approximately 84% found just once. Material for sequencing was peripheral blood. The receptors originated from a man aged 50-60 years with active COVID-19.

The V call is TRBV20-1, the J call TRBJ1-2; 7 bases are shared with TRBD1. Germline loops: CDR1 DFQATT, CDR2 SNEGSKA (reference sequence). The CDR3 is 14 amino acids. After removal of 3 bases from V and 3 bases from J, the junction contained 7 bases not matched to a gene. In DNA, the CDR3 is TGCAGTGCTAGTCATCTAGGGACAGACTATGGCTACACCTTC. Protein product: CSASHLGTDYGYTF.

This clone was seen more than once but under ten times. The chain carries TRBV5-1 and TRBJ2-7; D gene unclear. Per the germline V gene, CDR1 is SGHRS and CDR2 is YFSETQ. CDR3 size: 13 residues. V lost 1 base and J 4 bases, leaving 9 bases between the germline ends. The CDR3 is CASSLRSAYEQYF. The CDR3 coding sequence is TGCGCCAGCAGCTTGAGGAGCGCTTACGAGCAGTACTTC.

The chain employs TRBV28 and TRBJ1-3, with 9 bases identical to TRBD1. The germline CDR1 and CDR2 sequences are MDHEN and SYDVKM. The CDR3 is made up of 16 amino acids. The J segment lost 4 bases and the V segment lost 5 bases, leaving 9 bases of the junction unmatched. The CDR3 DNA sequence: TGTGCCAGCAGTGGACCGGGACAGGGAACCGGAAACACCATATATTTT. It encodes CASSGPGQGTGNTIYF.

This clone was counted a few times. The rearrangement uses TRBV14 and TRBJ2-1, with TRBD2 as a possible D gene (6 bases). The germline V gene encodes CDR1 SGHDN and CDR2 FVKESK. This CDR3 is built from 15 residues. Trimming cost V 4 bases and J 7 bases, with 17 bases left between them. This chain's CDR3 is CASSLSGLRVNEQFF. In DNA form, the CDR3 reads TGTGCCAGCAGCCTTAGCGGTTTGAGGGTGAATGAGCAGTTCTTC.

This clone was recorded only once. This chain links TRBV13 with TRBJ2-7, with 8 nucleotides matching TRBD2. This CDR3 contains 16 residues. V was pared by 6 bases and J by 5 bases, with 15 bases of the junction left unmatched. Germline V gene data show CDR1 as PRHDT and CDR2 as FYEKMQ (reference sequence). CDR3 sequence (DNA): TGTGCCAGCAGTCCGTCCGGGACTAGAAATTTCCACGAGCAGTACTTC. Translation gives CASSPSGTRNFHEQYF.

The V call is TRBV7-8, the J call TRBJ2-7; a weak D match, TRBD1 (6 bases). CDR3 length: 15 amino acids. The V end lost 1 base, the J end lost 2 bases, and 12 bases lay between the germline ends. CDR1 is SGHVS, CDR2 FQNEAQ, per germline. DNA for the CDR3: TGTGCCAGCAGCTTAGGGGCAGGGGCCCCCTACGAGCAGTACTTC. It yields the protein CASSLGAGAPYEQYF.

The V call is TRBV14, the J call TRBJ2-5, with D possibly matching TRBD1 (6 bases). The CDR3 covers 16 residues. V was shortened by 0 bases and J by 4 bases, with 15 bases between the two germline ends. Germline V gene lookup returns CDR1 SGHDN and CDR2 FVKESK. The CDR3 protein is CASSQDAWGRRETQYF. The CDR3 bases are TGTGCCAGCAGCCAAGACGCGTGGGGGCGTCGAGAGACCCAGTACTTC.

There are a few counts of this clone. The rearrangement uses TRBV4-2 and TRBJ1-2; the match to TRBD1 covers 11 bases. Germline assignment: CDR1 LGHNA and CDR2 YNFKEQ. Germline trimming cut 1 base from V and 6 bases from J; bases unmatched to any gene: 4. This CDR3 region has 15 residues. The CDR3 is CASSQVDRGRDGYTF. CDR3 nucleotides: TGTGCCAGCAGCCAAGTGGACAGGGGGCGAGATGGCTACACCTTC.

This sequence joins TRBV6-2 or TRBV6-3 and TRBJ1-2, with TRBD1 identical over 11 bases. V lost 2 bases and J lost 8; bases outside the gene matches: 10. This CDR3 has 16 residues. Germline assignment: CDR1 MNHEY and CDR2 SVGEGT. In nucleotides, the CDR3 is TGTGCCAGCAGTTACGTCGGCTGGGACAGGGGGACCGGCTACACCTTC. This encodes CASSYVGWDRGTGYTF.

In its sample, this clone was seen a few times. This CDR3 is CASSQASEAFF. CDR3 coding DNA: TGTGCCAGCAGCCAAGCGTCTGAAGCTTTCTTT. J is TRBJ1-1 and V is TRBV3-1 (or the pseudogene TRBV3-2); D not certain. From germline, CDR1 is LGHDT and CDR2 YNNKEL (reference sequence). This CDR3 has 11 amino acids. V was cut by 1 base and J by 6 bases, with 3 bases left in between.

The genes are TRBV11-3 and TRBJ2-5; D is possibly TRBD1 (6 bases). Deletions cut 5 bases from V and 3 bases from J, with 10 bases between. The length of the CDR3 is 13 residues. Germline assignment: CDR1 SGHNT and CDR2 YENEEA. The CDR3 nucleotides read TGTGCCAGCAGCCGGGCAGGGGAAGAGACCCAGTACTTC. This translates into CASSRAGEETQYF. The full variable domain, in which reference TRBV11-3 and TRBJ2-5 provide the parts outside the CDR3, is EAGVVQSPRYKIIEKKQPVAFWCNPISGHNTLYWYLQNLGQGPELLIRYENEEAVDDSQLPKDRFSAERLKGVDSTLKIQPAELGDSAVYLCASSRAGEETQYFGPGTRLLVL.